A single sample is the source of the 8 T cell receptor beta chains below, sequenced in a study of cytomegalovirus exposure and HLA in healthy donors. Method: immunoSEQ multiplex PCR; TCRdb's copy keeps in-frame clones and lacks some. The data hold hundreds of thousands of clones, with 86% observed a single time. Sequenced: PBMCs. The receptors stem from a woman between 18 and 29 years old in good health and CMV-seronegative.

The chain employs TRBV7-8 and TRBJ2-2, with 10 bases lining up with TRBD2. The CDR3 is made up of 17 amino acids. Germline V gives CDR1 SGHVS, CDR2 FQNEAQ. The junction had 8 bases not matched to a gene; V was cut back by 3 bases and J by 4 bases. CDR3 sequence reads: CASSFPLAGETTGELFF. DNA for the CDR3: TGTGCCAGCAGCTTTCCTCTAGCGGGGGAGACCACCGGGGAGCTGTTTTTT.

V usage is TRBV7-2 and J usage is TRBJ2-2; D is possibly TRBD1 (6 bases). V was shortened by 5 bases and J by 5 bases, with 15 bases between the two germline ends. The CDR3 runs 15 residues. CDR1 SGHTA and CDR2 FQGNSA come from the germline V gene. The CDR3 sequence is CASSLSAGDTGELFF. CDR3 bases: TGTGCCAGCAGCCTTAGTGCAGGGGATACCGGGGAGCTGTTTTTT.

This clone came up once. The chain couples TRBV19 to TRBJ2-7; D unclear. The CDR3 extends over 14 amino acids. With 2 bases removed from V and 4 bases from J, the gap between germline ends came to 12 bases. Germline values: CDR1 LNHDA, CDR2 SQIVND (reference sequence). This CDR3 is CASSIYLGEYEQYF. The CDR3 nucleotides read TGTGCCAGTAGTATATACCTCGGAGAGTACGAGCAGTACTTC. Complete variable domain (other parts from reference TRBV19 and TRBJ2-7): DGGITQSPKYLFRKEGQNVTLSCEQNLNHDAMYWYRQDPGQGLRLIYYSQIVNDFQKGDIAEGYSVSREKKESFPLTVTSAQKNPTAFYLCASSIYLGEYEQYFGPGTRLTVT.

The chain has TRBV30 and TRBJ2-7; 15 bases are a match to TRBD2. The CDR3 extends over 16 amino acids. Germline V CDR1 and CDR2: GTSNPN, SVGIG (reference sequence). The J segment lost 2 bases and the V segment lost 3 bases, leaving 5 bases of the junction unmatched. Written as DNA, the CDR3 is TGTGCCTGGAGGCCGGGACTAGCGGGAGGTGCCTACGAGCAGTACTTC. Protein sequence: CAWRPGLAGGAYEQYF.

The rearrangement uses TRBV6-1 and TRBJ2-2; a possible D gene is TRBD1 (6 bases). The germline gives CDR1 MNHNS, CDR2 SASEGT. The CDR3 runs to 15 residues. With 5 bases removed from V and 1 base from J, the gap between germline ends came to 11 bases. DNA of the CDR3: TGTGCCAGCAGTTCGGGACACATGAACACCGGGGAGCTGTTTTTT. Translated: CASSSGHMNTGELFF.

V usage is TRBV4-1 and J usage is TRBJ2-7, with TRBD1 matching 10 bases. Per the germline V gene, CDR1 is MGHRA and CDR2 is YSYEKL. The CDR3 length is 15 residues. V dropped 2 bases and J dropped 5; count of bases not matched to a gene: 6. CDR3 protein: CASSQHGTGEDEQYF. The CDR3 nucleotides read TGCGCCAGCAGCCAACACGGGACAGGGGAAGACGAGCAGTACTTC.

This clone is a singleton in its sample. The chain couples TRBV7-3 to TRBJ2-1; D may be TRBD2 (6 bases). CDR3 length equals 16 residues. From germline, CDR1 is SGHTA and CDR2 FQGTGA. V shed 1 base and J shed 4 bases, with 14 bases lying between them. CDR3 bases: TGTGCCAGCAGCTTAATGGGTCGGGAGAAGTACAATGAGCAGTTCTTC. This codes for CASSLMGREKYNEQFF.

This chain joins TRBV6-4 and TRBJ2-1; TRBD2 matches 7 bases. V shed 2 bases and J 6 bases; nucleotides not matched to a gene: 7. Per germline, CDR1 MRHNA and CDR2 SNTAGT. This CDR3 comprises 15 residues. The CDR3 DNA reads TGTGCCAGCAGTGACAGAATAGCGGGCCCCAATGAGCAGTTCTTC. Encoded protein: CASSDRIAGPNEQFF.